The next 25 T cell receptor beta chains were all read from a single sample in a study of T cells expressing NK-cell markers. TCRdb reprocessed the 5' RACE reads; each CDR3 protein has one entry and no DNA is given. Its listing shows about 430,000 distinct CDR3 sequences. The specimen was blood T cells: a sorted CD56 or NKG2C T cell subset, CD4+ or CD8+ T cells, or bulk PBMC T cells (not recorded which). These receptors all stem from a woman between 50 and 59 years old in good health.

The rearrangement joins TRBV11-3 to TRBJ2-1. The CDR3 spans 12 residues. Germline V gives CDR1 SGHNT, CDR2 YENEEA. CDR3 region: CASSRVYNEQFF.

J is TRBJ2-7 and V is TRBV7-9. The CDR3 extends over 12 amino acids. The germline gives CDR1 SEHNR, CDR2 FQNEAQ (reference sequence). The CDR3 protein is CASGGQVHEQYF. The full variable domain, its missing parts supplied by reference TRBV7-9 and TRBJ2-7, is DTGVSQNPRHKITKRGQNVTFRCDPISEHNRLYWYRQTLGQGPEFLTYFQNEAQLEKSRLLSDRFSAERPKGSFSTLEIQRTEQGDSAMYLCASGGQVHEQYFGPGTRLTVT.

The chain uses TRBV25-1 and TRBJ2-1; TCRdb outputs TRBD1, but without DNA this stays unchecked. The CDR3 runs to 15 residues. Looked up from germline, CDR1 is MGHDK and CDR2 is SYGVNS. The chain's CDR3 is CASSVSPGVYNEQFF.

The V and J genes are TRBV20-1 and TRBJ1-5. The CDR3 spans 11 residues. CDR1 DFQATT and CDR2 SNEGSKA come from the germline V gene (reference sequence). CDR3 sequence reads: CSARAGEPQHF.

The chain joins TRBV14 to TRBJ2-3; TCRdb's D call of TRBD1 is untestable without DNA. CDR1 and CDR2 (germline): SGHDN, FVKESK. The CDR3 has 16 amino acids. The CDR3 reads CASSQQTGTFTDTQYF.

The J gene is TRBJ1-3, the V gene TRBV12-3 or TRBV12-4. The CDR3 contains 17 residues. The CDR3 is CASSLGLGGLSGNTIYF.

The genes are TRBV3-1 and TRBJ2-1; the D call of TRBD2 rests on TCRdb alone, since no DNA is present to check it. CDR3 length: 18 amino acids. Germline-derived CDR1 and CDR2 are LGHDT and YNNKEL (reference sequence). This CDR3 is CASSQGGLAGGNYNEQFF.

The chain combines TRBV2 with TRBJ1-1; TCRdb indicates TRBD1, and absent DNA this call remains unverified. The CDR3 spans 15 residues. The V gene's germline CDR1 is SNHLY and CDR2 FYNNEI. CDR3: CASSYRPATNTEAFF.

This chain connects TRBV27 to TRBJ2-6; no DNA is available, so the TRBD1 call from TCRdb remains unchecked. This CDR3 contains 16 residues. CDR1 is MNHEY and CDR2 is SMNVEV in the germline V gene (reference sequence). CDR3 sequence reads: CASSTDWGSGANVLTF.

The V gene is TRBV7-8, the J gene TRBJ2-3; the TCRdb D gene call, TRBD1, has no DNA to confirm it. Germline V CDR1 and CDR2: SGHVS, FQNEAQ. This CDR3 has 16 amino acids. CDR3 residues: CASSTQGAVWTDTQYF.

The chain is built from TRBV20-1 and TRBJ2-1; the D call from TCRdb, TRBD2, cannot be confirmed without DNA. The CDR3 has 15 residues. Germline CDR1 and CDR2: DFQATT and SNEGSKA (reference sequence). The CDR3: CSARDRAVLMNEQFF.

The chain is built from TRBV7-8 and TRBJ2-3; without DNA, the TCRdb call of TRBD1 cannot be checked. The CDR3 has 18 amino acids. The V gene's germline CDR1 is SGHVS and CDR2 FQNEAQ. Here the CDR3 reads CASSSFRPGTTQPNTQYF.

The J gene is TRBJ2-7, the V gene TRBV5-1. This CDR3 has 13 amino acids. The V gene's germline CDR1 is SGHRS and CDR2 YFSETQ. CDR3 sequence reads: CASSLGRSYEQYF.

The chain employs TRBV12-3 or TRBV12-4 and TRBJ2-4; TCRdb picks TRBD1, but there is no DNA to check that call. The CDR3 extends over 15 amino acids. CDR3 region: CASSAPLVAKNIQYF.

CDR3 amino acids: CSANGKGKDTQYF. The chain is built from TRBV20-1 and TRBJ2-3; TCRdb names TRBD1, which stays unverified in the absence of DNA. This CDR3 spans 13 amino acids. Germline-derived CDR1 and CDR2 are DFQATT and SNEGSKA (reference sequence).

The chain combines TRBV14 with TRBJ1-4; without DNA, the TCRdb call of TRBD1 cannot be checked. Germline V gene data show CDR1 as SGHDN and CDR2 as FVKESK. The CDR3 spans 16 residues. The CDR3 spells CASSPLSGTGNEKLFF.

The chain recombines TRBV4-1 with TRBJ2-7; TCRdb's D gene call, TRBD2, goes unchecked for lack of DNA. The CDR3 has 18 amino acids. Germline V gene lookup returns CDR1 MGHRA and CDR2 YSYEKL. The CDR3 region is CASSQALIPGTSGMKQYF.

CDR3: CASSARGASGEQYF. The chain recombines TRBV9 with TRBJ2-7; TCRdb calls TRBD2, which cannot be checked without DNA. Per germline, CDR1 SGDLS and CDR2 YYNGEE. This CDR3 contains 14 residues. Looking up the rest from reference TRBV9 and TRBJ2-7 gives the full variable domain: DSGVTQTPKHLITATGQRVTLRCSPRSGDLSVYWYQQSLDQGLQFLIQYYNGEERAKGNILERFSAQQFPDLHSELNLSSLELGDSALYFCASSARGASGEQYFGPGTRLTVT.

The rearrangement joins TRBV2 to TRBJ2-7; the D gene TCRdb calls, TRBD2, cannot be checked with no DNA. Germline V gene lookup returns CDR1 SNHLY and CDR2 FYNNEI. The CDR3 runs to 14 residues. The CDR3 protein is CAVRGGRAAYEQYF.

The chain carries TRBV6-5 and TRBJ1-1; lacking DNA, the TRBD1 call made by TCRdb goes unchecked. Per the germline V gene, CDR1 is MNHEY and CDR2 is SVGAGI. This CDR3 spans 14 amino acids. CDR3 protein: CASRRRGGGTEAFF.

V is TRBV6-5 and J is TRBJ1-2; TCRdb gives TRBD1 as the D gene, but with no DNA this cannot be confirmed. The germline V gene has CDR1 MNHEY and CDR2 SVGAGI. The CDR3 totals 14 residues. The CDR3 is CASSFPGQGGGYTF.

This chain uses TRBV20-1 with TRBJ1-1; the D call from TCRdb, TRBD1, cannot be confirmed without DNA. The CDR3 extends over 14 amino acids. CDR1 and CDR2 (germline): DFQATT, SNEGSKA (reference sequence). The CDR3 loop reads CSARNRATNTEAFF.

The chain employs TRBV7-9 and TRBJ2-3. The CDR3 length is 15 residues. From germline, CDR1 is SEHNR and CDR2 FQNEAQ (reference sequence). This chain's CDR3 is CASSLWTSSTDTQYF.

The CDR3 loop is CASSLEFGTPNTEAFF. This rearrangement joins TRBV7-2 to TRBJ1-1; TCRdb's D gene call, TRBD1, goes unchecked for lack of DNA. The CDR3 covers 16 residues. Germline V gene sequence: CDR1 SGHTA, CDR2 FQGNSA.

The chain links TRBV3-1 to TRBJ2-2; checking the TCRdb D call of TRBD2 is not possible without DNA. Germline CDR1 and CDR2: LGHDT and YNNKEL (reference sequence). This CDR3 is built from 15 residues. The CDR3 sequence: CASSREHTNTGELFF. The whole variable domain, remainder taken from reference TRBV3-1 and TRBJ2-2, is DTAVSQTPKYLVTQMGNDKSIKCEQNLGHDTMYWYKQDSKKFLKIMFSYNNKELIINETVPNRFSPKSPDKAHLNLHINSLELGDSAVYFCASSREHTNTGELFFGEGSRLTVL.